This T cell receptor (beta chain) comes out of a study of blood T cell repertoires in COVID-19 (TCRdb year 2020). Notes on the research overall: Samples covering the acute and convalescent phases of COVID-19 were provided by collaborators in the United States, Italy and Spain. The prospective study material was composed of cDNA or gDNA derived from T cells, B-cell-depleted T cells, or PBMCs. The dataset comprised deeply sampled blood TCRbeta repertoires from subjects exposed to, actively infected with, or recovered from COVID-19. A freely available public database, intended as a resource for researchers studying the immune response to SARS-CoV-2, is where the repertoires were released. Samples were obtained from the ongoing ImmuneRACE study (first 160 participants) and from about 1,300 subjects provided by 6 global collaborators. The sample metadata nearly always contained a de-identified subject ID, COVID-19 status, age in years and sex. Where available, HLA class I and class II types were obtained from metadata supplied by the sample provider rather than from assay-based typing.

What the work shows at the level of the full study, not this receptor alone: Clinical and demographic metadata were provided uncurated, with the amount varying by source and participant.

TCRbeta CDR3 regions were amplified from genomic DNA using the immunoSEQ Assay, a bias-controlled multiplex PCR. On the authors' methods: Within the assay, amplification of reference gene primers was used to estimate how many nucleated cells each sample contained. To quantify the absolute abundance of each unique TCRbeta CDR3 rearrangement, sequence reads were collapsed and filtered. Productive Simpson clonality was computed per sample as the square root of Simpson's diversity index over productive rearrangements. TCRdb's version of the immuneACCESS table is confined to in-frame rearrangements and falls short of the full clone set. An unresolved V gene accounts for under half of the shortfall where checked; the remainder is of unknown origin. That table supplies the V and J calls and clone size; D and trimming were determined from the DNA. In this sample the table shows 200,000 to 250,000 clones, more than 70% of which occur a single time. About 13% of the sample is taken by the ten largest.

A remark on this clone: Its antigen is not yet known. Base-call qualities are not available, and no considerably larger clone is one nucleotide away.

Germline trimming amounts to 5 bases on V and 8 bases on J, with 7 as the count of junction bases outside the gene matches. Including the terminal cysteine and phenylalanine, the CDR3 comprises 13 residues. The only DNA kept is the CDR3, 39 bases in frame from the first base. According to the germline V gene (reference sequence), CDR1 reads MNHNY and CDR2 reads SVGAGI. The collaborating institutions used their own protocols to collect whole blood in K2EDTA tubes. For TCRbeta analysis, collaborator samples were shipped as frozen whole blood, as isolated PBMCs, or as DNA extracted from either sample type.

This chain is built from TRBV6-6 and TRBJ1-2, and TRBD1 aligns with 8 junction nucleotides. Input material: peripheral blood. This receptor was identified in a human donor in a cohort sampled during active COVID-19. The CDR3 reads CASSGDRGKGYTF. The DNA sequence follows: TGTGCCAGCAGTGGCGACAGGGGTAAGGGCTACACCTTC.